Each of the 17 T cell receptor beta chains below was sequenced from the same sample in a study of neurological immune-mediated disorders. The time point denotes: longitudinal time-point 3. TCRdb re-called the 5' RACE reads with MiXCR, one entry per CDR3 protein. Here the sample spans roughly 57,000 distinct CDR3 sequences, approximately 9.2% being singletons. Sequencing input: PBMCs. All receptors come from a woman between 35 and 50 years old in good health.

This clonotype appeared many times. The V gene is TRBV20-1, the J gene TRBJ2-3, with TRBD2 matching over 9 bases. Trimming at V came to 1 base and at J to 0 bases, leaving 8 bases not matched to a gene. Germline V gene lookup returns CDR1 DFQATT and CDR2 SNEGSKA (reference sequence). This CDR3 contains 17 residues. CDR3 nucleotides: TGCAGTGCTAGAGGTGGTAGCGGGGGTTCCAGCACAGATACGCAGTATTTT. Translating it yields CSARGGSGGSSTDTQYF.

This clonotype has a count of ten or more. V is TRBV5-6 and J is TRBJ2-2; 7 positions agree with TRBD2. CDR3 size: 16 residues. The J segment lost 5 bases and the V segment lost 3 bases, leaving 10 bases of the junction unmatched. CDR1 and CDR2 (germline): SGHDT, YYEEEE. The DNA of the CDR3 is TGTGCCAGCAGCTGGCTAGCGCGGGGGACGACCGGGGAGCTGTTTTTT. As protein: CASSWLARGTTGELFF. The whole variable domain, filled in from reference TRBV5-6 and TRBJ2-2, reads DAGVTQSPTHLIKTRGQQVTLRCSPKSGHDTVSWYQQALGQGPQFIFQYYEEEERQRGNFPDRFSGHQFPNYSSELNVNALLLGDSALYLCASSWLARGTTGELFFGEGSRLTVL.

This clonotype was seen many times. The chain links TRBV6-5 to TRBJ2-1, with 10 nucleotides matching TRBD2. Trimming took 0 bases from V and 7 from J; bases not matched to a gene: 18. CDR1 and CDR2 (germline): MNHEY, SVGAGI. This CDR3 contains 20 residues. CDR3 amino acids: CASSYSSGLAGASRRNEQFF. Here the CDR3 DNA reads TGTGCCAGCAGTTACTCGAGCGGGCTAGCGGGGGCTTCCCGGAGAAATGAGCAGTTCTTC.

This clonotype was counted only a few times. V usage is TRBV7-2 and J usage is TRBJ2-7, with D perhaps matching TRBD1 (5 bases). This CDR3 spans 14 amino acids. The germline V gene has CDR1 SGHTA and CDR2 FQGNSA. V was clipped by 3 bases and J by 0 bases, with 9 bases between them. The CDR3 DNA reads TGTGCCAGCAGCTTCGACAGAAGCTCCTACGAGCAGTACTTC. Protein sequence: CASSFDRSSYEQYF.

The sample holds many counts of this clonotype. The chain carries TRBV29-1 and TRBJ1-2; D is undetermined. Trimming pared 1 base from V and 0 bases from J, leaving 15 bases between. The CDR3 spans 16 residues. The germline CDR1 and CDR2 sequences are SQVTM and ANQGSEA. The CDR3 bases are TGCAGCGTTGAAGGGATTGGACCGACTGCTAACTATGGCTACACCTTC. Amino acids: CSVEGIGPTANYGYTF.

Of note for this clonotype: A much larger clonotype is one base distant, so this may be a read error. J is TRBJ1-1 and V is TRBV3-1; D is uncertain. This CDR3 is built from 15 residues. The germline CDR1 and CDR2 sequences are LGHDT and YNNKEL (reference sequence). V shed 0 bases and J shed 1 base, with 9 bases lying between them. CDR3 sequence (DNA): TGTGCCAGCAGCCAAGAGACCTGGGGGAACACTGAAGCTTTCTTT. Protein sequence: CASSQETWGNTEAFF.

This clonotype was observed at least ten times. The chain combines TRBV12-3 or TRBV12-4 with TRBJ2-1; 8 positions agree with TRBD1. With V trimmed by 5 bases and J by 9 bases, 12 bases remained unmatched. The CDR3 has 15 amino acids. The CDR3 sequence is CASSPQAGGFTEQFF. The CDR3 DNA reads TGTGCCAGCAGTCCACAAGCAGGGGGCTTCACTGAGCAGTTCTTC.

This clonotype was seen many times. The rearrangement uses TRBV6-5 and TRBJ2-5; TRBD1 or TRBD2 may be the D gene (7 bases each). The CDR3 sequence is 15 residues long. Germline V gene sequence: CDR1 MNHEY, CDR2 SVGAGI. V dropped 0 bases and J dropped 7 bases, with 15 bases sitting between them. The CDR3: CASSYSGGGEGTQYF. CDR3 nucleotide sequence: TGTGCCAGCAGTTACTCGGGAGGGGGCGAAGGGACCCAGTACTTC.

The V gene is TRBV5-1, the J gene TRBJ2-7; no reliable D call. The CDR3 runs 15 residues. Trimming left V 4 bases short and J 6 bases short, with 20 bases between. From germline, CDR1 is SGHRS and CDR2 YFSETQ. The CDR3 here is CASSILDGAVGEQYF. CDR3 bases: TGCGCCAGCAGCATCCTGGACGGCGCCGTAGGCGAGCAGTACTTC.

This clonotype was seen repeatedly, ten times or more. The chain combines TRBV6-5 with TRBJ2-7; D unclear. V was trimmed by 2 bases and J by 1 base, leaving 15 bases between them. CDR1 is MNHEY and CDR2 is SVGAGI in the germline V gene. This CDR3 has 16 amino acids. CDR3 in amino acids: CASSYQADLPSYEQYF. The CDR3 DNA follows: TGTGCCAGCAGTTACCAGGCAGATCTTCCTTCCTACGAGCAGTACTTC.

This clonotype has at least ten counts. The CDR3 sequence: CSAKLDSSYNSPLHF. CDR3 bases: TGCAGTGCTAAGCTGGATAGCTCCTATAATTCACCCCTCCACTTT. The rearrangement joins TRBV20-1 to TRBJ1-6, with unresolved D. The germline V gene encodes CDR1 DFQATT and CDR2 SNEGSKA (reference sequence). The CDR3 has 15 amino acids. Deletions cut 4 bases from V and 0 bases from J, with 10 bases between.

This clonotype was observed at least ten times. The CDR3 DNA is TGCGCCAGCAGCTTTCAGAGACAGGGGGAAGAGCAGTACTTC. Amino acids: CASSFQRQGEEQYF. The V and J genes are TRBV5-1 and TRBJ2-7, with TRBD1 identical over 9 bases. The V segment lost 2 bases and the J segment 7 bases; nucleotides outside the gene matches: 7. CDR3 length: 14 amino acids. Germline V gives CDR1 SGHRS, CDR2 YFSETQ. The variable domain in full, with the rest retrieved from reference TRBV5-1 and TRBJ2-7, is KAGVTQTPRYLIKTRGQQVTLSCSPISGHRSVSWYQQTPGQGLQFLFEYFSETQRNKGNFPGRFSGRQFSNSRSEMNVSTLELGDSALYLCASSFQRQGEEQYFGPGTRLTVT.

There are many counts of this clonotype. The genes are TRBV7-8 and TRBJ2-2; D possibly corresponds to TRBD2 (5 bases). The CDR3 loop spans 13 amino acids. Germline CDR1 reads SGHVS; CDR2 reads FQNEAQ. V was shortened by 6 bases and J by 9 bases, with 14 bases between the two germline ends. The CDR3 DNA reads TGTGCCAGCAGACGAGGGATGGTCCGGGAGCTGTTTTTT. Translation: CASRRGMVRELFF.

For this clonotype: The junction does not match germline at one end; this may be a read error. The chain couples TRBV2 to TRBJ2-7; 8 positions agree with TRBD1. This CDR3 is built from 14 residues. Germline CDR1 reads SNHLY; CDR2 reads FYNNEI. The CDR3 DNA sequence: TGTGCCAGCAGGGACAGGGTTTCCTCCTACGAGCAGAACTTC. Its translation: CASRDRVSSYEQNF.

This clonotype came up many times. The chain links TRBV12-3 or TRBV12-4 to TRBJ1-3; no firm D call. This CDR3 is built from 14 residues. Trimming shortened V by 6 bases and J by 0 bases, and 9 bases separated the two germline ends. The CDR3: CASSRVSSGNTIYF. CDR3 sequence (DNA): TGTGCCAGCAGCCGTGTATCCTCTGGAAACACCATATATTTT.

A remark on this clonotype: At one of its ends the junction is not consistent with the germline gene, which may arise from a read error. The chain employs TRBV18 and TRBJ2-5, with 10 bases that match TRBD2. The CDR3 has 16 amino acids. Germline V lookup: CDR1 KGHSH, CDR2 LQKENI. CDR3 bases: TGTGCCAACTCACCACGGGCTAGCGGGGGTCGGGAGACCCAGTACTTC. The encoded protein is CANSPRASGGRETQYF.

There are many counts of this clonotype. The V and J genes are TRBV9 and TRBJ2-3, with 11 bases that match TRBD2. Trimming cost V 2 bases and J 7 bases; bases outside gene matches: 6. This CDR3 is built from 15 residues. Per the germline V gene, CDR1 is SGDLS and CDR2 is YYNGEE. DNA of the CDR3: TGTGCCAGCAGCGTGACCGGGACTAGCGGAAATACGCAGTATTTT. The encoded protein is CASSVTGTSGNTQYF.